The clone carrying this TCR beta chain has a single count. Clones were read by immunoSEQ multiplex PCR, and TCRdb kept only the in-frame ones, dropping some. The sample contains 150,000 to 160,000 clones, about 80% of which appear only once. Seattle researchers signed up patients amid active infection and tracked them longitudinally. The V end was cut by 1 base, the J end by 7 bases, with 15 bases between. The CDR3 loop spans 15 amino acids. Germline CDR1 SGHRS, CDR2 YFSETQ. The data belong to a study of blood T cell repertoires in COVID-19. Across the whole study: The United States, Italy and Spain provided the acute and convalescent COVID-19 samples.

The chain combines TRBV5-1 with TRBJ2-1; weak D call: TRBD2 (6 bases). The sequenced sample was peripheral blood. This clonotype was sampled from a woman between 55 and 75 years old with COVID-19, enrolled during active disease. CDR3 nucleotides: TGCGCCAGCAGCTTGTGGACTACCGAGGGGAATGAGCAGTTCTTC. Translating it yields CASSLWTTEGNEQFF.